This passage covers 8 T cell receptor beta chains from one sample sequenced in a study of post-analysis software for immune sequencing data. Researchers reported that TCR beta cDNA libraries carried unique molecular identifiers. TCRdb reprocessed the PCR reads with MiXCR, giving one entry per CDR3 protein. The sample lists about 820,000 distinct CDR3 sequences, roughly 50% occurring once. Study-wide results and caveats: Patients had higher frequencies than controls of five TRBV segments, including TRBV5-6, TRBV5-1 and TRBV20-1.

These receptors have no identified antigens. Sequencing was done on a sample of blood. The receptors were gathered from a girl under 18 with multiple sclerosis.

This clonotype was observed a few times. The CDR3 spells CASSHRTDSYEQYF. The CDR3 DNA follows: TGTGCCAGCAGCCACCGGACAGACTCCTACGAGCAGTACTTC. V and J are TRBV13 and TRBJ2-7; possibly TRBD1 for D (6 bases). V gave up 5 bases and J gave up 0 bases, with 11 bases separating them. Per the germline V gene, CDR1 is PRHDT and CDR2 is FYEKMQ (reference sequence). The CDR3 is 14 residues long. Looking up the rest from reference TRBV13 and TRBJ2-7 gives the full variable domain: AAGVIQSPRHLIKEKRETATLKCYPIPRHDTVYWYQQGPGQDPQFLISFYEKMQSDKGSIPDRFSAQQFSDYHSELNMSSLELGDSALYFCASSHRTDSYEQYFGPGTRLTVT.

This clonotype has just a few counts. The chain links TRBV7-3 to TRBJ1-4; 7 bases line up with TRBD1. J lost 5 bases, V lost 2 bases, and 8 bases had no gene match. The CDR3 sequence is 16 residues long. From germline, CDR1 is SGHTA and CDR2 FQGTGA. The CDR3 DNA is TGTGCCAGCAGCTTAGAACCAGACAGGGCGAATGAAAAACTGTTTTTT. Its protein is CASSLEPDRANEKLFF. The variable domain in full, with the rest retrieved from reference TRBV7-3 and TRBJ1-4, is GAGVSQTPSNKVTEKGKYVELRCDPISGHTALYWYRQSLGQGPEFLIYFQGTGAADDSGLPNDRFFAVRPEGSVSTLKIQRTERGDSAVYLCASSLEPDRANEKLFFGSGTQLSVL.

The gene calls are TRBV20-1 and TRBJ2-1; TRBD2 matches 8 bases. This CDR3 has 10 amino acids. The germline V gene has CDR1 DFQATT and CDR2 SNEGSKA (reference sequence). V lost 4 bases, J lost 13 bases, and 3 bases stayed unmatched. Written as DNA, the CDR3 is TGCAGTGCTACTCTAGCGGGCCAGTTCTTC. Protein sequence: CSATLAGQFF.

This clonotype was observed a handful of times. This chain links TRBV12-3 or TRBV12-4 with TRBJ2-4; D is tentatively TRBD1 or TRBD2 (6 bases each). There are 16 residues in the CDR3. Trimming shortened V by 3 bases and J by 6 bases, and 18 bases separated the two germline ends. In DNA, the CDR3 is TGTGCCAGCAGTTTCGGGACGGGGGCCTTTGGAAACATTCAGTACTTC. This encodes CASSFGTGAFGNIQYF.

The rearrangement uses TRBV9 and TRBJ2-5, with 7 bases identical to TRBD1. Gene TRBJ2-7 matches the end of the DNA better, so the J call may be wrong. The CDR3 has 14 residues. Germline values: CDR1 SGDLS, CDR2 YYNGEE. The CDR3 DNA sequence: TGTGCCAGTAGTGCCGGGGACAGTACCCACGAGCAGTACTTC. As protein: CASSAGDSTHEQYF.

This chain connects TRBV29-1 to TRBJ1-5, with 7 nucleotides matching TRBD1. There are 13 residues in the CDR3. Germline lookup yields CDR1 SQVTM and CDR2 ANQGSEA. V shed 6 bases, J shed 6 bases, and the junction held 8 bases outside the gene matches. The CDR3 DNA reads TGCAGCGTCCTAGGACAGGTTGGTCAGCCCCAGCATTTT. Translating it yields CSVLGQVGQPQHF. Full variable domain (remainder filled in from reference TRBV29-1 and TRBJ1-5): SAVISQKPSRDICQRGTSLTIQCQVDSQVTMMFWYRQQPGQSLTLIATANQGSEATYESGFVIDKFPISRPNLTFSTLTVSNMSPEDSSIYLCSVLGQVGQPQHFGDGTRLSIL.

The chain uses TRBV12-3 or TRBV12-4 and TRBJ2-3, with D unclear. V gave up 11 bases and J gave up 1 base, with 7 bases separating them. There are 11 residues in the CDR3. CDR3 in amino acids: CAVSRTDTQYF. The CDR3 DNA follows: TGTGCCGTATCCCGCACAGATACGCAGTATTTT.

The chain has TRBV3-1 and TRBJ2-7, with 13 bases matching TRBD2. There are 16 residues in the CDR3. Germline CDR1 and CDR2: LGHDT and YNNKEL (reference sequence). V gave up 1 base and J gave up 7 bases; unmatched junction bases: 7. CDR3 bases: TGTGCCAGCAGCCAAGGCTCAGGACTAGCGGGAGTTGAGCAGTACTTC. Its translation is CASSQGSGLAGVEQYF.